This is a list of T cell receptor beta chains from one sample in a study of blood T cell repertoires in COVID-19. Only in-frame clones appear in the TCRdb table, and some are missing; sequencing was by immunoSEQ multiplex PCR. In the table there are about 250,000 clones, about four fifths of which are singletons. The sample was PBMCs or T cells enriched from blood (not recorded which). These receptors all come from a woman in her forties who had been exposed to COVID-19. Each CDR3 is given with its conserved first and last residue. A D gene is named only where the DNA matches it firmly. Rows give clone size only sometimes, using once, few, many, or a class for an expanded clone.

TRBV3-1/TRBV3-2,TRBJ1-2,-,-,CASSQGPGSYTF,TGTGCCAGCAGCCAAGGACCCGGGAGCTACACCTTC
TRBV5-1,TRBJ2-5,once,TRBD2,CASSLGLAGRETQYF,TGCGCCAGCAGCTTGGGACTAGCGGGGCGAGAGACCCAGTACTTC
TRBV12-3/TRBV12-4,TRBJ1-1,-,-,CASSGQTNTEAFF,TGTGCCAGCAGTGGACAGACGAACACTGAAGCTTTCTTT
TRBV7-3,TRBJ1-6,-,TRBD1,CASSLEDRVGSPLHF,TGTGCCAGCAGCTTAGAGGACAGGGTAGGATCACCCCTCCACTTT
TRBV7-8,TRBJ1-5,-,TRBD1,CASSRDRGSNQPQHF,TGTGCCAGCAGCCGAGACAGGGGAAGCAATCAGCCCCAGCATTTT
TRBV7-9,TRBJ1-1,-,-,CASSLARRNTEAFF,TGTGCCAGCAGCTTAGCTAGAAGGAACACTGAAGCTTTCTTT
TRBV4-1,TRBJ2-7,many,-,CASSQDGRRTYEQYF,TGCGCCAGCAGCCAAGACGGACGGAGGACCTACGAGCAGTACTTC
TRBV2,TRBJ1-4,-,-,CASSERDSNEKLFF,TGTGCCAGCAGTGAAAGGGACTCTAATGAAAAACTGTTTTTT
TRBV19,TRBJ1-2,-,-,CASSIAVRGYGYTF,TGTGCCAGTAGTATCGCCGTGAGGGGGTATGGCTACACCTTC
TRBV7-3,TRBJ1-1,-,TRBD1,CASSRDRDTEAFF,TGTGCCAGCAGCCGTGACAGGGACACTGAAGCTTTCTTT
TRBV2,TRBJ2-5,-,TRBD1,CASKEQGTQGDQYF,TGTGCCAGCAAAGAACAGGGGACCCAGGGAGACCAGTACTTC
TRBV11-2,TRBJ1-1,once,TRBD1,CASSLGLGTGSVNTEAFF,TGTGCCAGCAGCTTAGGGCTTGGGACAGGGTCTGTGAACACTGAAGCTTTCTTT
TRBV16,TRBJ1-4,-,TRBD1,CASSQRLQGEGEKLFF,TGTGCCAGCAGCCAAAGGCTACAGGGGGAAGGTGAAAAACTGTTTTTT
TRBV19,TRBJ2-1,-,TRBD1,CASSPHPGQGKNEQFF,TGTGCCAGTAGTCCTCATCCGGGACAGGGGAAAAATGAGCAGTTCTTC
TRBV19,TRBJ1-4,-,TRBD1,CASRDRGNEKLFF,TGTGCCAGCCGGGACAGGGGAAATGAAAAACTGTTTTTT
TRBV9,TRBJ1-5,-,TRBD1,CASSGTGNQPQHF,TGTGCCAGCAGCGGGACAGGAAATCAGCCCCAGCATTTT
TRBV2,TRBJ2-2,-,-,CASSEFERTNTGELFF,TGTGCCAGCAGTGAATTTGAGCGCACCAACACCGGGGAGCTGTTTTTT
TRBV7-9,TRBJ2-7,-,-,CASSLDSSYEQYF,TGTGCCAGCAGCCTCGACAGCTCCTACGAGCAGTACTTC
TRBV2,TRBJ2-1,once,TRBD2,CASSEARGGYNEQFF,TGTGCCAGCAGTGAAGCACGGGGGGGTTACAATGAGCAGTTCTTC
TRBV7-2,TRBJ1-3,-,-,CASSMDTSGNTIYF,TGTGCCAGCAGCATGGACACCTCTGGAAACACCATATATTTT
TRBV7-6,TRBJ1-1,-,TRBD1,CASSLGQGGVGTEAFF,TGTGCCAGCAGCTTAGGACAGGGGGGAGTGGGGACTGAAGCTTTCTTT
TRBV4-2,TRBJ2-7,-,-,CASSQESSTDYEQYF,TGTGCCAGCAGCCAGGAATCCTCGACAGACTACGAGCAGTACTTC
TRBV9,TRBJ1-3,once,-,CASSVGTYAGNTIYF,TGTGCCAGCAGCGTAGGGACATACGCTGGAAACACCATATATTTT
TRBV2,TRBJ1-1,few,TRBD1,CASGGQAFAEAFF,TGTGCCAGCGGCGGACAGGCGTTCGCTGAAGCTTTCTTT
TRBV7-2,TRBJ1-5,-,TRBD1,CASSLRDRGVSGQPQHF,TGTGCCAGCAGCCTCCGGGACAGGGGGGTTTCGGGCCAGCCCCAGCATTTT
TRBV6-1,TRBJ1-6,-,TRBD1,CASSGGQGSYNSPLHF,TGTGCCAGCAGTGGGGGACAGGGTTCCTATAATTCACCCCTCCACTTT
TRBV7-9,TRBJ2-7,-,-,CASSLVDTPYEQYF,TGTGCCAGCAGCTTAGTAGACACCCCCTACGAGCAGTACTTC
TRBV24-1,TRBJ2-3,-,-,CATSERGSADTQYF,TGTGCCACCAGTGAAAGGGGGAGCGCAGATACGCAGTATTTT